The rows below give T cell receptor beta chains drawn from one sample of a study of regulatory T cells in long-lasting Graves disease. TCRdb re-called the multiplex PCR reads with MiXCR, one entry per CDR3 protein. The sample has 650,000 to 850,000 distinct CDR3 sequences, 25% to 35% seen once. The specimen comprised peripheral blood mononuclear cells (PBMCs), sampled when the disease was refractory, from a patient treated with antithyroid drugs. These receptors were obtained from a female donor with Graves disease. Each CDR3 is given with its conserved first and last residue. Fields, in order: J gene, clone size, D gene, V gene, CDR3 protein, CDR3 DNA. The D gene is left open where the match is weak. Size is omitted from some rows. Given values are once, few, many or a class for expanded clones.

j_gene: TRBJ2-2
abundance: few
d_gene: .
v_gene: TRBV6-1
CDR3aa: CASSEMSGAGTGELFF
CDR3nt: TGTGCCAGCAGTGAAATGAGTGGGGCCGGGACCGGGGAGCTGTTTTTT

j_gene: TRBJ2-2
abundance: .
d_gene: .
v_gene: TRBV2
CDR3aa: CASSVRSPGELFF
CDR3nt: TGTGCCAGCAGTGTGAGATCCCCCGGGGAGCTGTTTTTT

j_gene: TRBJ2-7
abundance: .
d_gene: .
v_gene: TRBV5-5
CDR3aa: CASSLGPSDSYEQYF
CDR3nt: TGTGCCAGCAGCTTGGGCCCTAGCGATTCCTACGAGCAGTACTTC

j_gene: TRBJ1-2
abundance: many
d_gene: .
v_gene: TRBV6-1
CDR3aa: CASSDRGPGGYTF
CDR3nt: TGTGCCAGCAGTGACAGGGGCCCCGGGGGCTACACCTTC

j_gene: TRBJ2-5
abundance: .
d_gene: .
v_gene: TRBV7-2
CDR3aa: CASSSGQSQETQYF
CDR3nt: TGTGCCAGCAGCTCCGGACAGTCACAAGAGACCCAGTACTTC

j_gene: TRBJ1-1
abundance: .
d_gene: TRBD1
v_gene: TRBV25-1
CDR3aa: CASIKQGTWTEAFF
CDR3nt: TGTGCCAGCATTAAACAGGGGACTTGGACTGAAGCTTTCTTT

j_gene: TRBJ1-4
abundance: few
d_gene: .
v_gene: TRBV27
CDR3aa: CASSLRPPNRSEKLFF
CDR3nt: TGTGCCAGCAGTCTACGGCCCCCTAACAGGAGTGAAAAACTGTTTTTT

j_gene: TRBJ2-7
abundance: many
d_gene: TRBD2
v_gene: TRBV19
CDR3aa: CASSKRSSGSVAYEQYF
CDR3nt: TGTGCCAGTAGTAAACGGTCTAGCGGGAGCGTCGCCTACGAGCAGTACTTC

j_gene: TRBJ2-7
abundance: few
d_gene: .
v_gene: TRBV5-1
CDR3aa: CASSSAAKLGFDEQYF
CDR3nt: TGCGCCAGCAGCTCAGCCGCTAAACTAGGTTTCGACGAGCAGTACTTC

j_gene: TRBJ2-7
abundance: many
d_gene: TRBD1
v_gene: TRBV11-2
CDR3aa: CASSLRDRGHEQYF
CDR3nt: TGTGCCAGCAGCTTACGGGACAGGGGACACGAGCAGTACTTC

j_gene: TRBJ2-6
abundance: .
d_gene: .
v_gene: TRBV19
CDR3aa: CASSIPTSSGANVLTF
CDR3nt: TGTGCCAGTAGTATACCCACGAGCTCTGGGGCCAACGTCCTGACTTTC

j_gene: TRBJ2-7
abundance: .
d_gene: .
v_gene: TRBV6-1
CDR3aa: CASSRLTDEQYF
CDR3nt: TGTGCCAGCAGTCGCCTGACCGACGAGCAGTACTTC

j_gene: TRBJ2-7
abundance: few
d_gene: TRBD2
v_gene: TRBV7-3
CDR3aa: CASSPGGTSSYEQYF
CDR3nt: TGTGCCAGCAGCCCCGGGGGGACTAGTAGCTACGAGCAGTACTTC

j_gene: TRBJ2-7
abundance: few
d_gene: TRBD1
v_gene: TRBV12-3/TRBV12-4
CDR3aa: CASSRDRGNYEQYF
CDR3nt: TGTGCCAGCAGTAGGGACAGGGGCAACTACGAGCAGTACTTC